Following are 8 T cell receptor beta chains from one sample sequenced in a study of blood T cell repertoires in COVID-19. Profiling relied on immunoSEQ multiplex PCR, and the TCRdb table lists in-frame clones only, not all of them. The data show about 220,000 clones, around 81% seen once. Material: peripheral blood. Every receptor here comes from a woman between 55 and 75 years old with acute or convalescent COVID-19.

The CDR3, as DNA: TGTGCCAGCAGCCCGGTGATAGCGGGGATCAATGAGCAGTTCTTC. Its protein is CASSPVIAGINEQFF. The rearrangement joins TRBV3-1 (or the pseudogene TRBV3-2) to TRBJ2-1, with 8 bases matching TRBD2. CDR1 is LGHDT, CDR2 YNNKEL, per germline (reference sequence). CDR3 size: 15 residues. The ends lost 4 bases at V and 6 bases at J; junction bases unmatched: 8.

The chain employs TRBV9 and TRBJ2-7, with 8 bases aligning to TRBD2. In germline, CDR1 is SGDLS, CDR2 YYNGEE. The CDR3 has 13 amino acids. V dropped 0 bases and J dropped 6; count of bases not matched to a gene: 2. The CDR3 DNA sequence: TGTGCCAGCAGCGTAGGTGCGGGGGGCGAGCAGTACTTC. Translating gives CASSVGAGGEQYF. Using reference TRBV9 and TRBJ2-7 for the parts outside the CDR3, the full variable domain is DSGVTQTPKHLITATGQRVTLRCSPRSGDLSVYWYQQSLDQGLQFLIQYYNGEERAKGNILERFSAQQFPDLHSELNLSSLELGDSALYFCASSVGAGGEQYFGPGTRLTVT.

The chain is built from TRBV6-1 and TRBJ1-5, with D unclear. This CDR3 has 14 amino acids. Per germline, CDR1 MNHNS and CDR2 SASEGT. Trimming pared 3 bases from V and 0 bases from J, leaving 6 bases between. CDR3 sequence reads: CASSEANSNQPQHF. CDR3 nucleotides: TGTGCCAGCAGTGAGGCAAATAGCAATCAGCCCCAGCATTTT.

The chain couples TRBV13 to TRBJ1-1; D is unclear. Deletions cut 6 bases from V and 9 bases from J, with 14 bases between. The CDR3 spans 12 residues. Germline V gives CDR1 PRHDT, CDR2 FYEKMQ (reference sequence). CDR3 loop: CASSQTRGKAFF. For the CDR3, the DNA is TGTGCCAGCAGTCAGACGCGGGGTAAAGCTTTCTTT.

The chain links TRBV29-1 to TRBJ2-1; 8 bases fit TRBD2. The CDR3 loop spans 15 amino acids. V was clipped by 0 bases and J by 7 bases; unmatched bases: 8. Germline values: CDR1 SQVTM, CDR2 ANQGSEA. CDR3 DNA: TGCAGCGTTGAAGATAGTACTAGCGGCCCGAATGAGCAGTTCTTC. Translation gives CSVEDSTSGPNEQFF.

This clone was counted between two and nine times. The CDR3 DNA is TGTGCCAGCAGTGAAGCGGGGCTGAAGAGGTCGTATGGCTACACCTTC. This translates into CASSEAGLKRSYGYTF. The chain links TRBV2 to TRBJ1-2; D perhaps matches TRBD1 (5 bases). CDR1 and CDR2 from the germline V gene are SNHLY and FYNNEI. The CDR3 runs to 16 residues. Trimming took 0 bases from V and 5 from J, leaving 16 bases between them.

The chain links TRBV7-9 to TRBJ1-2; D call uncertain. CDR1 is SEHNR and CDR2 is FQNEAQ in the germline V gene (reference sequence). Trimming removed 5 bases at V and 6 bases at J, with 19 bases between. This CDR3 contains 15 residues. As DNA, the CDR3 is TGTGCCAGCAGCGACCCAAGAGGAGGGAGTCATGGCTACACCTTC. This codes for CASSDPRGGSHGYTF. Full variable domain (outside the CDR3, taken from reference TRBV7-9 and TRBJ1-2): DTGVSQNPRHKITKRGQNVTFRCDPISEHNRLYWYRQTLGQGPEFLTYFQNEAQLEKSRLLSDRFSAERPKGSFSTLEIQRTEQGDSAMYLCASSDPRGGSHGYTFGSGTRLTVV.

The CDR3 loop reads CASGAGTTGATEAFF. The DNA of the CDR3 is TGTGCTAGTGGTGCCGGCACGACAGGGGCCACTGAAGCTTTCTTT. V is TRBV12-5 and J is TRBJ1-1; TRBD1 agrees at 8 bases. The V segment lost 5 bases and the J segment 4 bases; nucleotides outside the gene matches: 9. The CDR3 loop spans 15 amino acids. CDR1 is LGHNT, CDR2 FRNRAP, per germline.